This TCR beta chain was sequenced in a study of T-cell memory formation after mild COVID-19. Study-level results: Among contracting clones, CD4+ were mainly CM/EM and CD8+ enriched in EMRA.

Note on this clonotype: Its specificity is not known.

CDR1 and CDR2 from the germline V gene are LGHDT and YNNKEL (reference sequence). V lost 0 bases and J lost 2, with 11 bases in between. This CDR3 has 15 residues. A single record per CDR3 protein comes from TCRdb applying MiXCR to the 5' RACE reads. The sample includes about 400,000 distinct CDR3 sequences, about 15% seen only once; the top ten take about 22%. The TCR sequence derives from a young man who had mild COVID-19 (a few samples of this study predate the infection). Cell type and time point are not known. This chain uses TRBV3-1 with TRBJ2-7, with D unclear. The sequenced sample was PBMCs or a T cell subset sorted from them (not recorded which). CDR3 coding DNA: TGTGCCAGCAGCCAAGACCTGACGGTGCCCTACGAGCAGTACTTC. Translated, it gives CASSQDLTVPYEQYF.